These 5 T cell receptor beta chains originate from one sample sequenced in a study of blood T cell repertoires in COVID-19. Here immunoSEQ multiplex PCR was the method, and the copy in TCRdb shows in-frame clones only, minus some. The table shows under 80,000 clones, with about 83% occurring only once. The source material was peripheral blood. Every receptor here comes from an older man with acute or convalescent COVID-19.

The chain uses TRBV29-1 and TRBJ2-3; 9 bases agree with TRBD2. This CDR3 is 17 amino acids long. V lost 7 bases and J lost 3; bases outside the gene matches: 17. In germline, CDR1 is SQVTM, CDR2 ANQGSEA. As DNA, the CDR3 is TGCAGCGCATCACTTGGGGGAGCGGGGGGAGGAACAGATACGCAGTATTTT. Translation gives CSASLGGAGGGTDTQYF.

This clone showed up just a few times. The chain has TRBV7-2 and TRBJ1-5; possible D gene TRBD1, 6 bases. The CDR3 loop spans 14 amino acids. The germline V and J ends were trimmed by 5 bases and 8 bases, with 16 bases remaining between them. The germline V gene has CDR1 SGHTA and CDR2 FQGNSA. The CDR3 reads CASSQQGKSEPQHF. As DNA, the CDR3 is TGTGCCAGCAGCCAGCAGGGGAAGAGCGAGCCCCAGCATTTT. Looking up the rest from reference TRBV7-2 and TRBJ1-5 gives the full variable domain: GAGVSQSPSNKVTEKGKDVELRCDPISGHTALYWYRQSLGQGLEFLIYFQGNSAPDKSGLPSDRFSAERTGGSVSTLTIQRTQQEDSAVYLCASSQQGKSEPQHFGDGTRLSIL.

The V gene is TRBV5-8, the J gene TRBJ2-7; D is possibly TRBD2 (6 bases). Deletions cut 3 bases from V and 4 bases from J, with 8 bases between. The CDR3 spans 12 residues. Germline V lookup: CDR1 SGHTS, CDR2 YDEGEE. DNA for the CDR3: TGTGCCAGCAGCTGGGGGAGGTACGAGCAGTACTTC. It is translated as CASSWGRYEQYF. Together with reference TRBV5-8 and TRBJ2-7, the CDR3 gives the full variable domain: EAGVTQSPTHLIKTRGQQATLRCSPISGHTSVYWYQQALGLGLQFLLWYDEGEERNRGNFPPRFSGRQFPNYSSELNVNALELEDSALYLCASSWGRYEQYFGPGTRLTVT.

The rearrangement uses TRBV27 and TRBJ2-1; a weak D match, TRBD2 (5 bases). This CDR3 has 15 residues. Per germline, CDR1 MNHEY and CDR2 SMNVEV (reference sequence). Trimming took off 3 bases at V and 0 bases at J, with 9 bases between the two ends. CDR3 amino acids: CASSFGVSSYNEQFF. For the CDR3, the DNA is TGTGCCAGCAGTTTCGGGGTCAGCTCCTACAATGAGCAGTTCTTC.

This clone showed up just once. The chain uses TRBV19 and TRBJ1-2; D is undetermined. Germline CDR1 and CDR2: LNHDA and SQIVND (reference sequence). This CDR3 region has 14 residues. Trimming stripped 3 bases from V and 1 base from J, with 9 bases between. DNA of the CDR3: TGTGCCAGTAGTATGGGAGTGATTAACTATGGCTACACCTTC. Amino acids: CASSMGVINYGYTF.